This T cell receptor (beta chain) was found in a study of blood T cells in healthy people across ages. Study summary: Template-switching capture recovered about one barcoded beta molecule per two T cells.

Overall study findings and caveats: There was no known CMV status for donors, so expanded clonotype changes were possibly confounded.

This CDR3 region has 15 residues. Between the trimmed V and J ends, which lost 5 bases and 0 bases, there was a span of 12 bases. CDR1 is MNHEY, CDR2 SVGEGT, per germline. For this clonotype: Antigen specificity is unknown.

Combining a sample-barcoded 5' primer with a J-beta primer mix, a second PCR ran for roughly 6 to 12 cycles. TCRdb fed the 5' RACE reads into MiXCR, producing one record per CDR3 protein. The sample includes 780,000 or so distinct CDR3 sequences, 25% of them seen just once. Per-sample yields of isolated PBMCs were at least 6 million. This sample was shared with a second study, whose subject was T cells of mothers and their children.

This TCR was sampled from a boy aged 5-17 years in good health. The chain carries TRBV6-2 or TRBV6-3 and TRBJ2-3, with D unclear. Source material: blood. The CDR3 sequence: CASSPPPASTDTQYF. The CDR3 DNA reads TGTGCCAGCAGTCCCCCCCCGGCAAGCACAGATACGCAGTATTTT.